This T cell receptor (beta chain) was captured by sequencing in a study of PD-L1 blockade in urothelial cancer. Time point defined: peripheral blood 6 weeks after treatment start. Each patient contributed between 1 and 8 total time points of blood mononuclear cells, pretreatment and during treatment. Produced via immunoSEQ multiplex PCR; TCRdb's table is partial and in-frame only. The sample has more than 90,000 clones, roughly 90% seen once. The source material was PBMCs, sampled around atezolizumab (anti-PD-L1) treatment. The TCR was taken from a man in his 60s with urothelial cancer.

CDR3 sequence: CASNHAPGQGGAKNIQYF. CDR3 nucleotide sequence: TGTGCCAGCAACCACGCCCCCGGACAGGGCGGAGCCAAAAACATTCAGTACTTC. This sequence joins TRBV7-2 and TRBJ2-4, with 8 bases lining up with TRBD1. J lost 0 bases, V lost 7 bases, and 14 bases had no gene match. From germline, CDR1 is SGHTA and CDR2 FQGNSA. This CDR3 is 18 amino acids long.